One and the same sample provided the 22 T cell receptor beta chains below, sequenced in a study of T cells after yellow fever vaccination. In TCRdb, the 5' RACE reads were re-called with MiXCR into one record per CDR3 protein. The profile shows 300,000 to 350,000 distinct CDR3 sequences, approximately 4% of them singletons. The material sequenced was PBMCs, taken 15 days after the yellow fever booster vaccination. The receptor set was obtained from a young man who received the YFV17D yellow fever vaccine.

The chain combines TRBV19 with TRBJ2-7; 10 bases align to TRBD2. This CDR3 region has 15 residues. V was clipped by 5 bases and J by 3 bases; unmatched bases: 7. Germline CDR1 reads LNHDA; CDR2 reads SQIVND (reference sequence). CDR3 in amino acids: CASSDLGLANYEQYF. The CDR3 DNA sequence: TGTGCCAGTAGTGATCTGGGACTAGCGAACTACGAGCAGTACTTC.

This clonotype came up a few times. The chain recombines TRBV20-1 with TRBJ2-7; 8 bases agree with TRBD1. J lost 2 bases, V lost 5 bases, and 8 bases had no gene match. Per germline, CDR1 DFQATT and CDR2 SNEGSKA (reference sequence). The length of the CDR3 is 14 residues. The CDR3 loop is CSAWTGRTTYEQYV. The CDR3 DNA is TGCAGTGCTTGGACAGGGCGAACAACCTACGAGCAGTACGTC.

This clonotype has a handful of counts. The V and J genes are TRBV3-1 and TRBJ2-7, with TRBD2 matching over 13 bases. Germline V CDR1 and CDR2: LGHDT, YNNKEL (reference sequence). After removal of 4 bases from V and 1 base from J, the junction contained 1 base not matched to a gene. The CDR3 covers 15 residues. In DNA form, the CDR3 reads TGTGCCAGCAGCCCGGGACTAGCGGGATCCTACGAGCAGTACGTC. Its translation is CASSPGLAGSYEQYV.

The V gene is TRBV6-6, the J gene TRBJ2-6; D remains ambiguous. Trimming pared 2 bases from V and 2 bases from J, leaving 10 bases between. The CDR3 length is 16 residues. The V gene's germline CDR1 is MNHNY and CDR2 SVGAGI (reference sequence). The CDR3 coding sequence is TGTGCCAGCAGTTACGGGCAGTTGCCTGGGGCCAACGTCCTGACTTTC. Translated, it gives CASSYGQLPGANVLTF.

At least ten counts were recorded for this clonotype. The chain uses TRBV4-3 and TRBJ1-4; D gene unclear. The germline gives CDR1 LGHNA, CDR2 YSLEER. CDR3 size: 13 residues. V was shortened by 1 base and J by 5 bases, with 5 bases between the two germline ends. In DNA, the CDR3 is TGCGCCAGCAGCCAAGGGCCAAATGAAAAACTGTTTTTT. Its protein is CASSQGPNEKLFF.

The V gene is TRBV19, the J gene TRBJ2-1; 8 bases match TRBD2. Germline CDR1 LNHDA, CDR2 SQIVND (reference sequence). J was trimmed by 5 bases and V by 9 bases; bases with no gene match: 6. CDR3 length: 13 residues. CDR3 DNA sequence: TGTGCCAGCCTGGGACTAGATAACAATGAGCAGTTCTTC. This codes for CASLGLDNNEQFF.

This clonotype was picked up a small number of times. The chain combines TRBV7-2 with TRBJ2-7, with TRBD2 identical over 10 bases. CDR1 SGHTA and CDR2 FQGNSA come from the germline V gene. The V gene end was trimmed by 1 base and the J gene end by 5 bases; junction bases not matched to a gene: 2. This CDR3 is built from 14 residues. CDR3 DNA: TGTGCCAGCAGCTTAGATCTAGCGGGGGACGAGCAGTACTTC. Its translation: CASSLDLAGDEQYF. The variable domain in full, with the rest retrieved from reference TRBV7-2 and TRBJ2-7, is GAGVSQSPSNKVTEKGKDVELRCDPISGHTALYWYRQSLGQGLEFLIYFQGNSAPDKSGLPSDRFSAERTGGSVSTLTIQRTQQEDSAVYLCASSLDLAGDEQYFGPGTRLTVT.

The J gene is TRBJ1-5, the V gene TRBV19; possibly TRBD1 for D (6 bases). V lost 5 bases and J 3 bases, leaving 14 bases between the germline ends. Germline V gives CDR1 LNHDA, CDR2 SQIVND (reference sequence). The CDR3 loop spans 15 amino acids. CDR3 coding DNA: TGTGCCAGTAGTGCCGATGGACAGAACAATCAGCCCCAGCATTTT. Residues: CASSADGQNNQPQHF. The full variable domain, in which reference TRBV19 and TRBJ1-5 provide the parts outside the CDR3, is DGGITQSPKYLFRKEGQNVTLSCEQNLNHDAMYWYRQDPGQGLRLIYYSQIVNDFQKGDIAEGYSVSREKKESFPLTVTSAQKNPTAFYLCASSADGQNNQPQHFGDGTRLSIL.

In its sample, this clonotype was seen many times. The chain uses TRBV28 and TRBJ1-5; D gene unclear. There are 13 residues in the CDR3. The V end was cut by 7 bases, the J end by 9 bases, with 16 bases between. Looked up from germline, CDR1 is MDHEN and CDR2 is SYDVKM. The DNA for the CDR3 is TGTGCCAGCACCGGCTTGGTGTTATCGCCCCAGCATTTT. Translating it yields CASTGLVLSPQHF.

In this sample, this clonotype turned up many times. The genes are TRBV10-3 and TRBJ2-1; the D gene could be TRBD1 or TRBD2 (5 bases each). The V end lost 0 bases, the J end lost 8 bases, and 11 bases lay between the germline ends. This CDR3 is 14 amino acids long. Germline-derived CDR1 and CDR2 are ENHRY and SYGVKD. In DNA, the CDR3 is TGTGCCATCAGTGAGTCGACGAGGGGTGATGAGCAGTTCTTC. This codes for CAISESTRGDEQFF.

The CDR3 bases are TGCGCCAGCAGCCACCGGGACAGGCCAGACGGGGAGCAGTACTTC. It is translated as CASSHRDRPDGEQYF. V usage is TRBV4-1 and J usage is TRBJ2-7; 8 positions match TRBD1. The germline V gene has CDR1 MGHRA and CDR2 YSYEKL. This CDR3 comprises 15 residues. J was trimmed by 7 bases and V by 3 bases; bases with no gene match: 11.

The genes are TRBV3-1 and TRBJ1-3; D is undetermined. This CDR3 is 15 amino acids long. The ends were cut back, 1 base at V and 2 bases at J, with 9 bases in the middle. Looked up from germline, CDR1 is LGHDT and CDR2 is YNNKEL (reference sequence). CDR3 amino acids: CASSQVPGPGNTIYF. The CDR3 nucleotides are TGTGCCAGCAGCCAAGTACCTGGCCCTGGAAACACCATATATTTT.

A few counts support this clonotype. This chain joins TRBV10-3 and TRBJ1-2; 8 bases match TRBD1. J gave up 1 base and V 4 bases, and 14 bases lay outside the gene matches. Germline CDR1 and CDR2: ENHRY and SYGVKD. The CDR3 is 18 residues long. The CDR3 region has the DNA TGTGCCATCAGTGGAGATCCGGGACAGGCGCCCCGTAACTATGGCTACACCTTC. It codes for CAISGDPGQAPRNYGYTF.

Many counts were recorded for this clonotype. The chain links TRBV20-1 to TRBJ2-3, with 8 bases identical to TRBD1. Germline V gene lookup returns CDR1 DFQATT and CDR2 SNEGSKA (reference sequence). The length of the CDR3 is 15 residues. V lost 6 bases and J lost 3; bases outside the gene matches: 11. CDR3 amino acids: CSALSTGARTDTQYF. CDR3 DNA sequence: TGCAGTGCCCTTTCGACAGGGGCAAGGACAGATACGCAGTATTTT.

This clonotype was seen ten or more times. This chain connects TRBV7-9 to TRBJ1-3; D not resolved. The CDR3 runs to 18 residues. CDR1 is SEHNR and CDR2 is FQNEAQ in the germline V gene (reference sequence). V was shortened by 1 base and J by 0 bases, with 16 bases between the two germline ends. The CDR3, as DNA: TGTGCCAGCAGCTTAGATCGGTTCGGACGGACCTCTGGAAACACCATATATTTT. Translated, it gives CASSLDRFGRTSGNTIYF.

This clonotype was recorded a few times. CDR3 amino acids: CASSFRDRGFYGYTF. For the CDR3, the DNA is TGTGCCAGCAGTTTCCGGGACCGGGGTTTCTATGGCTACACCTTC. The V and J genes are TRBV27 and TRBJ1-2, with a tentative D call TRBD1 (5 bases). V dropped 3 bases and J dropped 4 bases, with 15 bases sitting between them. CDR1 and CDR2 from the germline V gene are MNHEY and SMNVEV (reference sequence). This CDR3 is built from 15 residues.

This chain links TRBV7-2 with TRBJ2-7, with TRBD1 matching over 8 bases. In germline, CDR1 is SGHTA, CDR2 FQGNSA. The ends lost 4 bases at V and 7 bases at J; junction bases unmatched: 6. This CDR3 is 13 amino acids long. Here the CDR3 DNA reads TGTGCCAGCAGCTCCGGGACAGGAGGTGAGCAGTACGTC. Translating gives CASSSGTGGEQYV.

There are many counts of this clonotype. V gene TRBV4-1 combines with J gene TRBJ1-4; a possible D gene is TRBD1 (5 bases). Germline-derived CDR1 and CDR2 are MGHRA and YSYEKL. The ends were cut back, 0 bases at V and 8 bases at J, with 25 bases in the middle. The CDR3 is 19 residues long. The DNA for the CDR3 is TGCGCCAGCAGCCAAGATTTGGCAGGGAGGACCCTTCGGGACGAAAAACTGTTTTTT. This sequence encodes CASSQDLAGRTLRDEKLFF.

The gene calls are TRBV5-5 and TRBJ2-3; no reliable D call. Germline values: CDR1 SGHKS, CDR2 YYEKEE (reference sequence). CDR3 length equals 14 residues. Between the trimmed V and J ends, which lost 7 bases and 2 bases, there was a span of 14 bases. Here the CDR3 DNA reads TGTGCCAGCGAAGGCCCCAAATACACAGATACGCAGTATTTT. Translation: CASEGPKYTDTQYF.

This rearrangement joins TRBV6-2 or TRBV6-3 to TRBJ2-7, with D perhaps TRBD1 (6 bases). The CDR3 loop spans 16 amino acids. Germline V CDR1 and CDR2: MNHEY, SVGEGT. Trimming removed 5 bases from V and 3 bases from J, with 20 bases in between. The CDR3 region has the DNA TGTGCCAGCAGTAAACCGCCGAGGGACAAGATCTACGAGCAGTACTTC. Protein product: CASSKPPRDKIYEQYF.

This clonotype was observed a handful of times. This rearrangement joins TRBV7-6 to TRBJ1-2; a possible D gene is TRBD1 (5 bases). V lost 0 bases and J lost 13, with 15 bases in between. The CDR3 length is 13 residues. Germline V gene data show CDR1 as SGHVS and CDR2 as FNYEAQ. DNA for the CDR3: TGTGCCAGCAGCTTAGCCGGGGGGGGAACCCCCACCTTC. It specifies CASSLAGGGTPTF.

The chain uses TRBV18 and TRBJ2-7, with 8 bases fitting TRBD2. CDR3 size: 15 residues. Trimming took 0 bases from V and 2 from J; bases not matched to a gene: 3. The V gene's germline CDR1 is KGHSH and CDR2 LQKENI. The CDR3: CASSPPAGDTYEQYF. The CDR3 DNA is TGTGCCAGCTCACCACCAGCGGGGGACACCTACGAGCAGTACTTC.